This T cell receptor beta chain appears in the sequencing data of a study of T cells in Graves' hyperthyroidism and ophthalmopathy. Study findings and constraints: Most thyroid clonotypes expanded above 0.001 were also detected in blood.

Patients aged 18 to 65 with hyperthyroidism were newly diagnosed, with duration under 2 months. Lactation, pregnancy, other autoimmune disease or uncontrolled infection excluded patients. This clonotype has a count of ten or more. Its matching antigen is unknown. Regions amplified from RNA transcripts were the TCR beta CDR3 regions. RT-PCR in the first round (using the HTBI primer set) targeted the TCR CDR3. TCRdb reprocessed the multiplex PCR reads with MiXCR, giving one entry per CDR3 protein. The data contain more than 550,000 distinct CDR3 sequences, around 15% of them singletons. Germline trimming cut 0 bases from V and 10 bases from J; bases unmatched to any gene: 8. Germline values: CDR1 KGHSH, CDR2 LQKENI. This CDR3 is 16 amino acids long.

The sequencing sample was made of blood. The source is a man between 50 and 59 years old with Graves' hyperthyroidism. The V call is TRBV18, the J call TRBJ2-1; 11 positions match TRBD2. The CDR3 loop is CASSPPTSGIPREQFF. CDR3 DNA sequence: TGTGCCAGCTCACCACCGACTAGCGGGATACCGCGGGAGCAGTTCTTC.